This T cell receptor (beta chain) was sequenced in a study of T-cell memory formation after mild COVID-19. Findings and limits, study-wide: Cross-reactive memory apparently joined, as some responding clones appeared in pre-infection memory.

TCRdb reprocessed the 5' RACE reads via MiXCR and lists one record per CDR3 protein. The repertoire holds some 46,000 distinct CDR3 sequences, 5.5% to 8.5% seen once, with roughly 0.79% in the top ten. The CDR3 length is 12 residues. CDR1 and CDR2 (germline): MNHNS, SASEGT. Trimming stripped 4 bases from V and 7 bases from J, with 10 bases between. This clonotype was detected many times. Its matching antigen is unknown. The material sequenced was PBMCs or a T cell subset sorted from them (not recorded which). V and J are TRBV6-1 and TRBJ1-2; D unresolved. The TCR sequence derives from an adult who had mild COVID-19 (a few samples of this study predate the infection). Cell type and time point are not known. The CDR3 loop reads CASSVLTGGYTF. CDR3 nucleotides: TGTGCCAGCAGTGTTTTAACGGGTGGCTACACCTTC.